This TCR beta chain was obtained from a study of early T cells in non-severe SARS-CoV-2 infection (dated by TCRdb to about 2021). Notes on the research overall: Because TCR sequencing was done on bulk RNA from unsorted whole blood, the alpha and beta chains could not be paired.

Set within a cohort of healthcare workers in London, UK, this nested case-control study involved weekly PCR testing of nasopharyngeal swabs along with blood sampling. Healthcare workers were recruited between 23 and 31 March 2020, during the week of the UK lockdown, and were followed weekly for up to about 16 weeks. Only a few counts were recorded for this clonotype. It lacks a known antigen. The sample holds no much larger clone one base away, and base qualities are not on file. Compared with germline, V lacks 1 base and J lacks 7 bases; bases without a gene match: 6. From the cysteine up to the phenylalanine, the CDR3 has a length of 15 residues. The sequence is cut down to CDR3 DNA, 45 bases in frame from base 1. CDR1 SEHNR and CDR2 FQNEAQ are derived from the germline V gene (reference sequence). Library construction relied on 5' RACE. The sample was run on a NextSeq 500. Unique molecular identifiers were attached to individual cDNA molecules in the TCR library protocol so that sequencing error and PCR bias could be corrected. Both TCR alpha and beta chains were sequenced, and tight co-correlation was observed between alpha and beta sequence abundances in each sample. As for the original processing: V gene, J gene and CDR3 annotation of TCR sequences was performed with Decombinator V4. TCRs were defined as expanded if a significant change between any two time points was detected under a Poisson model with p below 0.0001. TCR abundances were normalised to the total number of TCRs sequenced per sample and were expressed as counts per million. MAIT TCRs were defined by TRAV1-2 paired with TRAJ12, TRAJ20 or TRAJ33, and iNKT TCRs by TRAV10 paired with TRAJ18. VDJdb, accessed 1 November 2021, was searched for CMV, EBV and SARS-CoV-2 annotated TCRs, with TCRs annotated for multiple antigens excluded. The raw public reads went through TCRdb reprocessing: fastp at Q25, MiXCR clone calling, in-frame beta chains kept. When rows share a CDR3 protein, they turn into one entry using the most common DNA and genes. For this entry, the V and J calls and clone size follow TCRdb and not the study's own pipeline. This sample comprises 45,000 to 75,000 distinct CDR3 sequences, around 12% of them detected only once. The ten largest clones capture around 4.7% of the sample.

Paper-wide results and their limitations: VDJdb matching was skewed toward anti-spike CD8 responses, so virus-specific expansions were likely underestimated and private and CD4 specificities were missed.

Recombination linked TRBV7-9 to TRBJ2-1, with 8 middle bases fitting TRBD2. The source of this sequence is an adult who was a healthcare worker with PCR-confirmed SARS-CoV-2 infection or an uninfected control (not recorded which). The sequenced material came from whole blood. The CDR3: CASSLGGGPFNEQFF. The nucleotide sequence reads TGTGCCAGCAGCTTAGGCGGGGGGCCTTTTAATGAGCAGTTCTTC.